Below, 4 T cell receptor beta chains from the same sample are listed, as sequenced in a study of beta chain features in type 1 diabetes. Notes on the study in general: In every one of the four CD4+ subsets, TCRB CDR3s were moderately but significantly shorter in Type 1 diabetes patients.

Expressed TCRB transcripts were sequenced because the entire RNA isolate underwent reverse transcription. Only in-frame clones appear in the TCRdb table, and some are missing; sequencing was by immunoSEQ multiplex PCR. The sample has 85,000 to 110,000 clones; 28% are singletons. No antigen has been identified for these receptors. Sequenced input: central memory CD4+ T cells from blood. These receptor sequences come from a woman between 18 and 29 years old with type 1 diabetes.

The table lists this clone with a few counts. The chain carries TRBV11-2 and TRBJ2-5; no firm D call. V was shortened by 5 bases and J by 2 bases, with 9 bases between the two germline ends. Germline-derived CDR1 and CDR2 are SGHAT and FQNNGV. The CDR3 consists of 13 residues. The CDR3, as DNA: TGTGCCAGCAGCCGCGCATTACAAGAGACCCAGTACTTC. This translates into CASSRALQETQYF.

The chain links TRBV6-5 to TRBJ2-5, with TRBD2 matching over 12 bases. This CDR3 region has 13 residues. The V gene end was trimmed by 5 bases and the J gene end by 10 bases; junction bases not matched to a gene: 5. Germline V gene sequence: CDR1 MNHEY, CDR2 SVGAGI. CDR3 sequence reads: CASSRLAGVIQYF. In DNA, the CDR3 is TGTGCCAGCAGTCGACTAGCGGGAGTGATCCAGTACTTC.

The chain combines TRBV15 with TRBJ1-1; D gene uncertain. The CDR3 is 11 amino acids. From germline, CDR1 is LNHNV and CDR2 YYDKDF (reference sequence). V was clipped by 3 bases and J by 5 bases, with 4 bases between them. The CDR3 coding sequence is TGTGCCACCAGCAGCGAGACTGAAGCTTTCTTT. Its protein product is CATSSETEAFF.

This clone was counted between two and nine times. The chain is built from TRBV19 and TRBJ2-6; D is possibly TRBD2 (5 bases). There are 18 residues in the CDR3. V was cut by 5 bases and J by 3 bases, with 20 bases left in between. Germline CDR1 and CDR2: LNHDA and SQIVND (reference sequence). CDR3 residues: CASSPGGSSVFGANVLTF. The CDR3, as DNA: TGTGCCAGTAGTCCCGGAGGCAGTTCGGTCTTTGGGGCCAACGTCCTGACTTTC.